This TCR beta chain was sequenced for a study of blood T cell repertoires in COVID-19 (dated by TCRdb to about 2020). A note on the overall study: Samples covering the acute and convalescent phases of COVID-19 were provided by collaborators in the United States, Italy and Spain. The prospective study material was composed of cDNA or gDNA derived from T cells, B-cell-depleted T cells, or PBMCs. Subjects who had been exposed to COVID-19, were actively infected with it, or had recovered from it provided the deeply sampled blood TCRbeta repertoires that made up the dataset. The repertoires were released in a freely available public database meant as a resource for research on the immune response to SARS-CoV-2. Samples were obtained from the ongoing ImmuneRACE study (first 160 participants) and from about 1,300 subjects provided by 6 global collaborators. A de-identified subject ID, COVID-19 status, age in years and sex were almost always included in the sample metadata. Where available, HLA class I and class II types were taken from metadata supplied by the sample provider and were not determined by assay-based typing. Results the study describes overall, beyond this receptor: The amount of clinical and demographic metadata varied by source and participant and was provided uncurated.

Points on this clone: The antigen it binds to is not known. One base away there is no much larger clone; base qualities are not given.

One collaborating source in Seattle enrolled patients while the patients were actively infected and followed the patients over time throughout the course of disease. Collaborating institutions collected whole blood in K2EDTA tubes following their own protocols. For TCRbeta analysis, collaborators shipped samples as frozen whole blood, isolated PBMCs, or DNA extracted from either of those sample types. The immunoSEQ Assay, a bias-controlled multiplex PCR, was used to amplify TCRbeta CDR3 regions from genomic DNA. In the source study's methods: The number of nucleated cells in each sample was estimated from the amplification of reference gene primers within the assay. To quantify the absolute abundance of each unique TCRbeta CDR3 rearrangement, sequence reads were collapsed and filtered. For each sample, productive Simpson clonality was calculated by taking the square root of Simpson's diversity index across productive rearrangements. TCRdb re-hosts the immuneACCESS table, in-frame sequences only. Its copies lack some clones; in the studies checked, an unresolved V gene accounts for under half of them, and the cause for the rest is not known. Clone size and the V and J calls come from that table; the DNA yielded D and trimming. The sample has some 130,000 clones on record, roughly 91% of them singletons. Of the sample, around 4.5% is held by the ten largest clones.

Sequencing was done on a sample of peripheral blood. The source of this sequence is a man in his 60s with COVID-19, enrolled during active disease.

The CDR3: CASSRQGGIEEKLFF. The base sequence is TGTGCCAGCAGTAGACAGGGAGGTATAGAAGAAAAACTGTTTTTT. The sequence links TRBV2 to TRBJ1-4; TRBD1 aligns with 7 central bases. Looking up the germline V gene yields CDR1 SNHLY and CDR2 FYNNEI. Spanning cysteine to phenylalanine, the CDR3 consists of 15 amino acids. The retained sequence is limited to the CDR3, 45 bases, with the frame set at the first base. V is trimmed back by 5 bases and J by 8 bases, and the junction contains 11 bases that no gene match accounts for.